This T cell receptor (beta chain) is from a study of intratumoral heterogeneity in liver cancer. About the full investigation: Across the full approximately 14-patient cohort, most patients were male and the median age was 63 years. RNA-seq, DNA sequencing, TCR-seq and SNP array data from multiple regions of hepatocellular carcinoma specimens were combined in the study to investigate intratumor heterogeneity. The overall cohort comprised about 70 multiregional samples from around 15 HCC patients, with approximately 50 tumoral and roughly 20 adjacent nontumoral regions. The research as a whole found: Within each of the two sequenced patients, overall T cell clonality showed no significant difference between tumor regions. The authors noted a relatively low number of patients and under-sampled tumor-infiltrating lymphocyte representation as limitations. TCR sequencing reportedly confirmed RNA-seq-based estimates of regional differences in tumor-infiltrating lymphocyte burden. In every sequenced patient, tumor region b showed significantly fewer unique T-cell clonal expansions than tumor region a.

The H label marked samples taken from distinct, geographically separated regions of the hepatocellular carcinoma nodule. Every patient had early-stage hepatocellular carcinoma and received no therapy prior to surgical resection. No macroscopic evidence of necrosis or hemorrhage was present in the sampled areas. TCR sequencing (ImmunoSeq) was performed on multiple regions from a couple of patients. Frozen resection tissue samples were collected at a distance of at least 1 cm from each other. Genomic DNA was extracted from bulk tissue using the DNeasy blood and tissue kit. Using the immunoSEQ assay, the TCR beta chain CDR3 regions were sequenced from genomic DNA. Primers annealing to V and J segments amplified rearranged VDJ segments. In the source study's methods: Clonality and richness metrics were computed with the ImmunoSeq Analyzer software. Fisher's exact test, supplemented by a beta-binomial method for added stringency, was applied to identify differentially abundant clones between regions. TCRdb's version of the immuneACCESS table is confined to in-frame rearrangements and falls short of the full clone set. An unresolved V gene accounts for under half of the shortfall where checked; the remainder is of unknown origin. The D gene and trimming were derived from the DNA, and the V and J assignments and clone size from that table. Present in this sample are about 6,200 clones, approximately 64% of which were seen just once. The ten largest make up about two fifths of the sample.

V ends up 1 base short and J 5 bases short, with an unmatched junction base count of 7. Reading from cysteine to phenylalanine, the CDR3 counts 15 amino acids. CDR3 DNA only is kept here, 45 bases in frame from base 1. According to the germline V gene, CDR1 reads SGHDT and CDR2 reads YYEEEE. For this clone: Its recognized antigen is unknown. Base qualities are not at hand, and no much larger clone is one base apart.

The clonotype comes from a woman in her 70s with hepatocellular carcinoma. The sequencing used tumor tissue, collected before any cancer treatment. Recombination joined TRBV5-6 with TRBJ2-3, and 7 bases in between align with TRBD2. The DNA is as follows: TGTGCCAGCAGCTTGTACGGGGACTACGGAGATACGCAGTATTTT. The encoded protein is CASSLYGDYGDTQYF.